Presented here are 11 T cell receptor beta chains from one specimen sequenced in a study of cytomegalovirus exposure and HLA in healthy donors. Sequencing used immunoSEQ multiplex PCR; TCRdb keeps in-frame clones, though not all of them. This sample yields 90,000 or so clones, of which 75% to 90% are seen a single time; roughly 20% belongs to the top ten. The material sequenced was PBMCs. These receptors all come from a man aged 18 to 30 in good health and CMV-seropositive.

V usage is TRBV5-4 and J usage is TRBJ2-2; D possibly corresponds to TRBD1 (5 bases). The germline V and J ends were trimmed by 0 bases and 3 bases, with 6 bases remaining between them. The germline CDR1 and CDR2 sequences are SGHNT and YYREEE (reference sequence). The CDR3 is 14 residues long. CDR3 sequence reads: CASSLARDTGELFF. The CDR3 nucleotides are TGTGCCAGCAGCTTGGCCAGGGACACCGGGGAGCTGTTTTTT.

The rearrangement uses TRBV7-9 and TRBJ2-1, with D possibly being TRBD2 (6 bases). Germline values: CDR1 SEHNR, CDR2 FQNEAQ (reference sequence). This CDR3 contains 16 residues. V was shortened by 2 bases and J by 3 bases, with 14 bases between the two germline ends. The CDR3 region has the DNA TGTGCCAGCAGCTTACAGAGGACTACCGACTACAATGAGCAGTTCTTC. This sequence encodes CASSLQRTTDYNEQFF.

This clone was picked up one time. The chain recombines TRBV2 with TRBJ2-7; 10 nucleotides align to TRBD1. The CDR3 extends over 16 amino acids. Looked up from germline, CDR1 is SNHLY and CDR2 is FYNNEI. Trimming at V came to 1 base and at J to 4 bases, leaving 7 bases not matched to a gene. For the CDR3, the DNA is TGTGCCAGCAGTGAAGGGGGCGGGACAGGGGCGTACGAGCAGTACTTC. It translates to CASSEGGGTGAYEQYF.

The rearrangement uses TRBV15 and TRBJ2-1; maybe TRBD1 (7 bases). Trimming shortened V by 0 bases and J by 3 bases, and 12 bases separated the two germline ends. The CDR3 contains 16 residues. Per germline, CDR1 LNHNV and CDR2 YYDKDF (reference sequence). The CDR3, as DNA: TGTGCCACCAGCAGAGATCCAGGGGGGCTCTACAATGAGCAGTTCTTC. Translation: CATSRDPGGLYNEQFF.

The V and J genes are TRBV6-6 and TRBJ1-5; 9 bases line up with TRBD1. The CDR3 runs 16 residues. Germline V CDR1 and CDR2: MNHNY, SVGAGI (reference sequence). The V gene end was trimmed by 9 bases and the J gene end by 0 bases; junction bases not matched to a gene: 9. In DNA form, the CDR3 reads TGTGCCAGTAGCCGACAGGGGGAATATAGCAATCAGCCCCAGCATTTT. Amino acids: CASSRQGEYSNQPQHF.

The V gene is TRBV6-5, the J gene TRBJ1-2; no reliable D call. Germline-derived CDR1 and CDR2 are MNHEY and SVGAGI. This CDR3 comprises 12 residues. V gave up 6 bases and J gave up 4 bases, with 9 bases separating them. The CDR3 loop is CASRKQSYGYTF. The CDR3 DNA reads as TGTGCCAGCAGGAAACAGAGCTATGGCTACACCTTC.

The chain has TRBV2 and TRBJ2-7, with D unclear. The CDR3 loop spans 12 amino acids. Trimming cost V 3 bases and J 3 bases, with 6 bases left between them. CDR1 SNHLY and CDR2 FYNNEI come from the germline V gene. In DNA form, the CDR3 reads TGTGCCAGCAGTGAGGCTAGCTACGAGCAGTACGTC. It encodes CASSEASYEQYV.

This clone was seen once. The CDR3: CAISESRGRKNLATEQYF. The CDR3 region has the DNA TGTGCCATCAGTGAGTCGAGAGGGCGGAAGAATCTAGCGACCGAGCAGTACTTC. The chain joins TRBV10-3 to TRBJ2-7; tentative D call: TRBD2 (6 bases). V lost 0 bases and J 6 bases, leaving 24 bases between the germline ends. This CDR3 contains 18 residues. Germline V gene lookup returns CDR1 ENHRY and CDR2 SYGVKD.

V is TRBV9 and J is TRBJ2-2; D is ambiguous. The ends were cut back, 2 bases at V and 0 bases at J, with 5 bases in the middle. Germline V gene data show CDR1 as SGDLS and CDR2 as YYNGEE. The CDR3 is 14 amino acids. The CDR3 DNA is TGTGCCAGCAGCGTGGCGGCGAACACCGGGGAGCTGTTTTTT. Protein: CASSVAANTGELFF.

This clone has only a few counts. The rearrangement joins TRBV13 to TRBJ2-1; 7 bases fit TRBD1. V dropped 0 bases and J dropped 5; count of bases not matched to a gene: 7. Germline V gene sequence: CDR1 PRHDT, CDR2 FYEKMQ (reference sequence). There are 16 residues in the CDR3. CDR3 DNA sequence: TGTGCCAGCAGCTTAGGACAGGGGTGGAGGAACAATGAGCAGTTCTTC. Translating gives CASSLGQGWRNNEQFF.

This clone was observed a handful of times. The CDR3 DNA follows: TGTGCCAGCAGATGGACAGTGGGCGAGCAGTACGTC. This sequence encodes CASRWTVGEQYV. The chain recombines TRBV2 with TRBJ2-7, with D tentatively TRBD1 (6 bases). Germline V gene lookup returns CDR1 SNHLY and CDR2 FYNNEI. This CDR3 is 12 amino acids long. Trimming removed 6 bases at V and 6 bases at J, with 12 bases between.